The 22 T cell receptor beta chains listed next were all sequenced from one sample in a study of blood T cell repertoires in COVID-19. Sequenced by immunoSEQ multiplex PCR; TCRdb stores in-frame clones only, minus some. In the table there are 400,000 to 550,000 clones, roughly 91% of which are singletons. Sequenced sample: peripheral blood. Receptors originate from a woman aged 30 to 39 with acute or convalescent COVID-19.

This clone occurred once. This chain joins TRBV27 and TRBJ2-6; tentatively, D is TRBD1 (6 bases). Germline lookup yields CDR1 MNHEY and CDR2 SMNVEV (reference sequence). The CDR3 loop spans 18 amino acids. Trimming pared 5 bases from V and 0 bases from J, leaving 17 bases between. The CDR3 region is CASSPTGPPPSGANVLTF. The CDR3 DNA reads as TGTGCCAGCAGTCCTACAGGGCCGCCGCCCTCTGGGGCCAACGTCCTGACTTTC.

This clone was seen a single time. This chain links TRBV19 with TRBJ2-3; D might be TRBD2 (5 bases). The CDR3 covers 13 residues. V was trimmed by 5 bases and J by 4 bases, leaving 10 bases between them. Per the germline V gene, CDR1 is LNHDA and CDR2 is SQIVND (reference sequence). The CDR3 DNA reads TGTGCCAGTAGTGGCGGGTGGTCAGATACGCAGTATTTT. Translating gives CASSGGWSDTQYF.

The J gene is TRBJ2-2, the V gene TRBV2; 12 bases fit TRBD2. The V gene's germline CDR1 is SNHLY and CDR2 FYNNEI. Trimming cost V 7 bases and J 11 bases; bases outside gene matches: 5. The CDR3 runs 13 residues. This CDR3 is CASKLAGGNELFF. The CDR3 DNA follows: TGTGCCAGCAAACTAGCGGGGGGCAATGAGCTGTTTTTT.

The chain joins TRBV7-9 to TRBJ2-7; the match to TRBD1 covers 10 bases. Losses at the gene ends were 5 bases for V and 4 bases for J; bases not matched to a gene: 5. In germline, CDR1 is SEHNR, CDR2 FQNEAQ (reference sequence). This CDR3 comprises 14 residues. CDR3 residues: CASSPMGQGYEQYF. The CDR3 DNA is TGTGCCAGCAGCCCCATGGGACAGGGGTACGAGCAGTACTTC. The whole variable domain, remainder taken from reference TRBV7-9 and TRBJ2-7, is DTGVSQNPRHKITKRGQNVTFRCDPISEHNRLYWYRQTLGQGPEFLTYFQNEAQLEKSRLLSDRFSAERPKGSFSTLEIQRTEQGDSAMYLCASSPMGQGYEQYFGPGTRLTVT.

This clone appeared a few times. The chain joins TRBV7-9 to TRBJ2-7; 9 bases line up with TRBD1. V shed 2 bases and J 5 bases; nucleotides not matched to a gene: 4. Germline lookup yields CDR1 SEHNR and CDR2 FQNEAQ (reference sequence). The CDR3 contains 14 residues. The CDR3 sequence is CASSLRDRVDEQYF. The CDR3 coding sequence is TGTGCCAGCAGCTTAAGGGACAGGGTCGACGAGCAGTACTTC.

The CDR3 loop is CAISASNYEQYF. The DNA for the CDR3 is TGTGCCATCAGTGCGAGCAACTACGAGCAGTACTTC. The J gene is TRBJ2-7, the V gene TRBV10-3; D is ambiguous. CDR3 length: 12 residues. V was clipped by 4 bases and J by 3 bases, with 7 bases between them. Germline values: CDR1 ENHRY, CDR2 SYGVKD.

This clone has only one observation. The chain recombines TRBV27 with TRBJ2-1, with D possibly TRBD1 on 6 matching bases. Trimming took off 5 bases at V and 9 bases at J, with 17 bases between the two ends. From germline, CDR1 is MNHEY and CDR2 SMNVEV (reference sequence). CDR3 size: 14 residues. The CDR3 nucleotides are TGTGCCAGCAGTCTTACCCCAGGGGATCGTGAGCAGTTCTTC. It codes for CASSLTPGDREQFF.

The V call is TRBV7-2, the J call TRBJ1-5, with a weak D call TRBD1 (5 bases). The germline V gene has CDR1 SGHTA and CDR2 FQGNSA. V lost 5 bases and J 2 bases, leaving 13 bases between the germline ends. The CDR3 sequence is 15 residues long. The DNA of the CDR3 is TGTGCCAGCAGCGTTCGGGGCGGGGGCAATCAGCCCCAGCATTTT. This encodes CASSVRGGGNQPQHF.

This clone was counted between two and nine times. The gene calls are TRBV5-1 and TRBJ2-6; 8 bases line up with TRBD2. Germline loops: CDR1 SGHRS, CDR2 YFSETQ. The CDR3 runs 18 residues. V gave up 4 bases and J gave up 0 bases; unmatched junction bases: 9. CDR3 residues: CASSLVIAGSSGANVLTF. The CDR3 nucleotides read TGCGCCAGCAGCCTAGTCATAGCGGGGAGCTCTGGGGCCAACGTCCTGACTTTC.

The chain couples TRBV5-1 to TRBJ2-7, with D possibly matching TRBD1 (5 bases). The CDR3 is 14 residues long. V was clipped by 5 bases and J by 4 bases, with 16 bases between them. CDR1 SGHRS and CDR2 YFSETQ come from the germline V gene. The CDR3 is CASSQGASWYEQYF. The CDR3, as DNA: TGCGCCAGCAGTCAAGGGGCAAGTTGGTACGAGCAGTACTTC. Drawing the rest from reference TRBV5-1 and TRBJ2-7, the complete variable domain is KAGVTQTPRYLIKTRGQQVTLSCSPISGHRSVSWYQQTPGQGLQFLFEYFSETQRNKGNFPGRFSGRQFSNSRSEMNVSTLELGDSALYLCASSQGASWYEQYFGPGTRLTVT.

The V call is TRBV4-1, the J call TRBJ2-1; TRBD1 matches at 8 bases. The germline gives CDR1 MGHRA, CDR2 YSYEKL. After removal of 3 bases from V and 8 bases from J, the junction contained 12 bases not matched to a gene. There are 16 residues in the CDR3. CDR3 sequence (DNA): TGCGCCAGCAGCCACTCACGACAGGGGCGATGGGATGAGCAGTTCTTC. This gives the protein CASSHSRQGRWDEQFF.

This clone showed up just a few times. This sample also contains other DNA sequences that code for the same CDR3. The chain uses TRBV18 and TRBJ1-1; the match to TRBD1 covers 7 bases. Germline V gene data show CDR1 as KGHSH and CDR2 as LQKENI. J gave up 1 base and V 6 bases, and 8 bases lay outside the gene matches. The CDR3 consists of 15 residues. The CDR3 here is CASSPRQGENTEAFF. The DNA of the CDR3 is TGTGCCAGCTCCCCGAGACAGGGAGAGAACACTGAAGCTTTCTTT.

The chain links TRBV3-1 (or the pseudogene TRBV3-2) to TRBJ2-5; weak D call: TRBD2 (6 bases). Germline V gene lookup returns CDR1 LGHDT and CDR2 YNNKEL (reference sequence). V was cut by 2 bases and J by 3 bases, with 13 bases left in between. The CDR3 totals 15 residues. The CDR3 protein is CASSQSTGVEETQYF. CDR3 in DNA: TGTGCCAGCAGCCAATCGACGGGGGTAGAAGAGACCCAGTACTTC.

The gene calls are TRBV27 and TRBJ2-7, with a possible D match to TRBD1 (7 bases). The CDR3 is 15 residues long. V was clipped by 7 bases and J by 5 bases, with 21 bases between them. Germline V gene sequence: CDR1 MNHEY, CDR2 SMNVEV (reference sequence). This CDR3 is CASTPSGGGEDEQYF. CDR3 coding DNA: TGTGCCAGCACTCCCAGCGGAGGGGGCGAAGACGAGCAGTACTTC.

The count of this clone is one. This sequence joins TRBV19 and TRBJ2-2; TRBD1 matches at 7 bases. The V segment lost 4 bases and the J segment 6 bases; nucleotides outside the gene matches: 5. This CDR3 is built from 14 residues. Looked up from germline, CDR1 is LNHDA and CDR2 is SQIVND (reference sequence). CDR3 region: CASSTGGMSGELFF. The CDR3 DNA reads TGTGCCAGTAGTACAGGGGGAATGTCCGGGGAGCTGTTTTTT. Based on the CDR3 plus reference TRBV19 and TRBJ2-2, the full variable domain is DGGITQSPKYLFRKEGQNVTLSCEQNLNHDAMYWYRQDPGQGLRLIYYSQIVNDFQKGDIAEGYSVSREKKESFPLTVTSAQKNPTAFYLCASSTGGMSGELFFGEGSRLTVL.

The genes are TRBV7-9 and TRBJ1-3, with a possible D match to TRBD1 (6 bases). Trimming pared 5 bases from V and 0 bases from J, leaving 14 bases between. The CDR3 is made up of 16 amino acids. CDR1 is SEHNR and CDR2 is FQNEAQ in the germline V gene (reference sequence). The DNA of the CDR3 is TGTGCCAGCAGCACGTGGACAGAGAGCTCTGGAAACACCATATATTTT. It is translated as CASSTWTESSGNTIYF.

The CDR3 DNA sequence: TGTGCCAGCAGTTTATCGGTTGGCCAGCCCCAGCATTTT. Residues: CASSLSVGQPQHF. The chain joins TRBV27 to TRBJ1-5; D unresolved. Germline V gene lookup returns CDR1 MNHEY and CDR2 SMNVEV (reference sequence). Deletions cut 0 bases from V and 7 bases from J, with 7 bases between. The CDR3 loop spans 13 amino acids.

The chain couples TRBV27 to TRBJ1-2; 8 bases line up with TRBD1. Looked up from germline, CDR1 is MNHEY and CDR2 is SMNVEV (reference sequence). The CDR3 runs 12 residues. Trimming removed 5 bases from V and 5 bases from J; junction bases left unmatched: 1. CDR3 DNA sequence: TGTGCCAGCAGTCACAGGGGGTATGGCTACACCTTC. This sequence encodes CASSHRGYGYTF.

The chain combines TRBV11-2 with TRBJ2-1; maybe TRBD1 (6 bases). The CDR3 consists of 15 residues. Trimming stripped 1 base from V and 2 bases from J, with 9 bases between. The germline gives CDR1 SGHAT, CDR2 FQNNGV. CDR3 protein: CASSLVRGPYNEQFF. The CDR3 nucleotides are TGTGCCAGCAGCTTAGTCAGGGGACCCTACAATGAGCAGTTCTTC.

V gene TRBV19 combines with J gene TRBJ2-7; 10 bases are shared with TRBD1. V gave up 4 bases and J gave up 3 bases; unmatched junction bases: 6. Germline-derived CDR1 and CDR2 are LNHDA and SQIVND (reference sequence). This CDR3 contains 15 residues. The CDR3 bases are TGTGCCAGTAGTAGGGACGGGACAGGGGACTACGAGCAGTACTTC. This translates into CASSRDGTGDYEQYF.

V usage is TRBV5-5 and J usage is TRBJ2-7; 7 bases agree with TRBD1. In germline, CDR1 is SGHKS, CDR2 YYEKEE (reference sequence). The CDR3 covers 14 residues. Trimming at V came to 0 bases and at J to 3 bases, leaving 3 bases not matched to a gene. Here the CDR3 DNA reads TGTGCCAGCAGCTTGGAGGGACAGAGCTACGAGCAGTACTTC. Translated: CASSLEGQSYEQYF.

The chain links TRBV24-1 to TRBJ1-5; TRBD1 agrees at 10 bases. Trimming removed 1 base from V and 7 bases from J; junction bases left unmatched: 6. There are 16 residues in the CDR3. Germline V gene data show CDR1 as KGHDR and CDR2 as SFDVKD. The CDR3 nucleotides read TGTGCCACCAGTGATTTTTGGGACAGGGGAGCGCAGCCCCAGCATTTT. Translating it yields CATSDFWDRGAQPQHF.